The rows below give T cell receptor beta chains drawn from one sample of a study of shared clonotypes between healthy human individuals. Using immunoSEQ multiplex PCR, the repertoire was profiled, and TCRdb retains in-frame clones only, with some absent. The sample comprises 2,500,000 or so clones, 90% to 95% of which are singletons, and more than 0.12% rests with the top ten. Material: naive CD4+ T cells sorted from blood. The receptors were gathered from a man younger than 35 in good health. CDR3s include the opening cysteine and the closing phenylalanine or tryptophan. D genes are given only for firm matches. The size entry is marked missing in some rows and otherwise reads once, few, many or a size class.

d_call	v_call	j_call	clone_size	cdr3_aa	cdr3_nt
NA	TRBV6-5	TRBJ1-1	NA	CASSWQGGRTEAFF	TGTGCCAGCAGTTGGCAAGGGGGTCGCACTGAAGCTTTCTTT
NA	TRBV19	TRBJ1-2	NA	CASRPNGPSNYGYTF	TGTGCCAGTAGACCTAACGGGCCTTCTAACTATGGCTACACCTTC
NA	TRBV6-6	TRBJ1-2	NA	CASSYTDNLYGYTF	TGTGCCAGCAGTTACACGGACAACCTGTATGGCTACACCTTC
NA	TRBV25-1	TRBJ1-3	NA	CASSASFHGDTIYF	TGTGCCAGCAGTGCGTCGTTCCACGGGGACACCATATATTTT
NA	TRBV6-6	TRBJ1-5	NA	CASKSDQPQHF	TGTGCCAGCAAATCAGATCAGCCCCAGCATTTT
NA	TRBV6-1	TRBJ1-4	NA	CASGREFATNEKLFF	TGTGCCAGCGGCCGAGAATTCGCAACTAATGAAAAACTGTTTTTT
NA	TRBV10-3	TRBJ2-7	NA	CAISESMSPYEQYF	TGTGCCATCAGTGAGTCGATGAGCCCCTACGAGCAGTACTTC
NA	TRBV6-5	TRBJ1-5	NA	CASSRDVSDQPQHF	TGTGCCAGCAGCCGGGACGTATCGGATCAGCCCCAGCATTTT
TRBD2	TRBV11-3	TRBJ2-5	NA	CASSLRSQTSGVETQYF	TGTGCCAGCAGTTTAAGGTCACAGACTAGCGGGGTTGAGACCCAGTACTTC
NA	TRBV6-1	TRBJ2-7	NA	CATGTLITYEQYF	TGTGCCACCGGGACACTTATTACCTACGAGCAGTACTTC
NA	TRBV18	TRBJ2-1	NA	CASSLGLDNEQFF	TGTGCCAGCTCACTGGGACTCGACAATGAGCAGTTCTTC
NA	TRBV18	TRBJ2-6	NA	CASSPEGVGGANVLTF	TGTGCCAGCTCACCCGAGGGGGTTGGTGGGGCCAACGTCCTGACTTTC
NA	TRBV6-5	TRBJ1-1	NA	CASRKALWGNTEAFF	TGTGCCAGCAGAAAGGCTTTATGGGGGAACACTGAAGCTTTCTTT
NA	TRBV11-2	TRBJ1-1	NA	CASSLSGRLMNTEAFF	TGTGCCAGCAGCTTAAGTGGAAGGCTCATGAACACTGAAGCTTTCTTT
TRBD2	TRBV30	TRBJ2-1	NA	CAWLPSGSYHEQFF	TGTGCCTGGCTGCCTAGCGGGAGTTACCATGAGCAGTTCTTC
TRBD1	TRBV27	TRBJ1-1	NA	CASSPGTGLQLAFF	TGTGCCAGCAGTCCTGGGACAGGTCTTCAGCTGGCTTTCTTT
TRBD2	TRBV28	TRBJ2-7	NA	CASSLWPGGVQYF	TGTGCCAGCAGTTTATGGCCGGGGGGGGTACAGTACTTC
NA	TRBV9	TRBJ2-6	NA	CASSGDVSPGANVLTF	TGTGCCAGCAGCGGGGATGTGAGCCCGGGGGCCAACGTCCTGACTTTC
NA	TRBV7-2	TRBJ2-3	NA	CASSLDPNPSTDTQYF	TGTGCCAGCAGCTTGGATCCGAACCCTAGCACAGATACGCAGTATTTT
TRBD1	TRBV30	TRBJ1-5	NA	CAWNRGRGLNQPQHF	TGTGCCTGGAATAGGGGCAGGGGGCTTAATCAGCCCCAGCATTTT
TRBD1	TRBV7-2	TRBJ1-4	NA	CASSLGDRSNEKLFF	TGTGCCAGCAGCCTCGGGGACAGATCTAATGAAAAACTGTTTTTT
TRBD1	TRBV5-1	TRBJ2-3	once	CASSATGGPTDTQYF	TGCGCCAGCAGCGCCACAGGGGGCCCCACAGATACGCAGTATTTT
TRBD2	TRBV10-3	TRBJ2-1	NA	CAISDGGGASEQFF	TGTGCCATCAGTGACGGCGGGGGGGCGAGTGAGCAGTTCTTC
NA	TRBV15	TRBJ1-1	few	CATSRDISNTEAFF	TGTGCCACCAGCAGAGATATTTCGAACACTGAAGCTTTCTTT
NA	TRBV7-9	TRBJ1-2	NA	CASSQRTAKDYGYTF	TGTGCCAGCAGCCAGAGGACAGCCAAGGACTATGGCTACACCTTC
NA	TRBV19	TRBJ1-1	NA	CASSIQSGKTEAFF	TGTGCCAGTAGTATCCAGAGTGGGAAAACTGAAGCTTTCTTT
NA	TRBV28	TRBJ2-5	NA	CASSPGQRVTQYF	TGTGCCAGCAGTCCAGGACAGCGGGTCACCCAGTACTTC
TRBD1	TRBV28	TRBJ2-7	NA	CASTAGTVSYEQYF	TGTGCCAGCACAGCCGGGACAGTATCCTACGAGCAGTACTTC
NA	TRBV18	TRBJ1-5	NA	CASSPASNQPQHF	TGTGCCAGCTCACCGGCCTCCAATCAGCCCCAGCATTTT
NA	TRBV19	TRBJ2-2	NA	CASSWLALSNTGELFF	TGTGCCAGTAGTTGGCTAGCGTTGAGTAACACCGGGGAGCTGTTTTTT
TRBD1	TRBV28	TRBJ1-1	NA	CASSLGDRVNTEAFF	TGTGCCAGCAGTTTAGGGGACAGGGTGAACACTGAAGCTTTCTTT